This T cell receptor (beta chain) comes out of a study of cytomegalovirus exposure and HLA in healthy donors. The PCR employed 60 Vbeta primers together with 13 Jbeta primers. Profiled with immunoSEQ multiplex PCR; TCRdb holds only in-frame clones, not every one. The table lists about 140,000 clones, 73% of them singletons, with 13% to 15% in the top ten. Study observations and caveats: With DRB1 most and HLA-C fewest, TCR association rates differed between HLA loci in a later analysis. Being indistinguishable, some V segments were excluded, TRBV6-2 and TRBV6-3 among them. Highly shared sequence variants in one cluster were likely a sequencing artifact.

Healthy donors of bone marrow made up the group. This clone has a handful of counts. What it binds is not known. Between the trimmed V and J ends, which lost 10 bases and 5 bases, there was a span of 9 bases. The CDR3 is 10 amino acids. The germline V gene has CDR1 ENHRY and CDR2 SYGVKD. Sequencing was carried out using PBMCs. The chain couples TRBV10-3 to TRBJ2-7; D is uncertain. The receptor comes from a human donor in good health. CDR3 sequence: CATENNEQYF. The CDR3 DNA reads TGTGCCACCGAAAACAACGAGCAGTACTTC.